The TCR beta chain under discussion was sequenced for a study of Tregs in tolerant kidney transplant recipients. Study-wide points: Tolerant patients' donor-specific Tregs expanded beyond overall Tregs, suggesting antigen-driven growth.

Comments on this clone: The target antigen is unknown.

Data came from immunoSEQ multiplex PCR; TCRdb stores just in-frame clones and leaves some out. The table records more than 60,000 clones, approximately 85% of them present only once. In germline, CDR1 is SGHNT, CDR2 YENEEA. This CDR3 region has 14 residues. The junction had 4 bases not matched to a gene; V was cut back by 5 bases and J by 1 base. Specimen: Tregs from blood, collected before the transplant. This clonotype was sampled from a human donor who received a combined kidney and bone marrow transplant. The chain recombines TRBV11-3 with TRBJ2-5, with 7 positions matching TRBD1. CDR3 sequence: CASSPGGSQETQYF. The CDR3 DNA follows: TGTGCCAGCAGCCCAGGGGGTTCCCAAGAGACCCAGTACTTC.